A selection of T cell receptor beta chains follows, all from one sample in a study of cytomegalovirus exposure and HLA in healthy donors. Only in-frame clones appear in the TCRdb table, and some are missing; sequencing was by immunoSEQ multiplex PCR. The data hold 200,000 or so clones, with 65% to 85% observed a single time. The specimen was PBMCs. The origin of the receptors is a woman under 40 in good health and CMV-seropositive. Both conserved end residues are part of each CDR3. The order of the fields is D gene, V gene, clone size, J gene, CDR3 DNA, CDR3 protein. A D gene is named only where the DNA matches it firmly. Only part of the rows carry a size: once, few, many, or a class if the clone is expanded.

d_gene: NA
v_gene: TRBV6-1
abundance: once
j_gene: TRBJ1-5
CDR3nt: TGTGCCAGCAGGGGCTTGAGCTCCAATCAGCCCCAGCATTTT
CDR3aa: CASRGLSSNQPQHF

d_gene: TRBD2
v_gene: TRBV6-5
abundance: NA
j_gene: TRBJ2-2
CDR3nt: TGTGCCAGCAGTTCCCCGGGAGGGCCGAACACCGGGGAGCTGTTTTTT
CDR3aa: CASSSPGGPNTGELFF

d_gene: NA
v_gene: TRBV27
abundance: few
j_gene: TRBJ2-3
CDR3nt: TGTGCCAGCACACCCTTGGCGGGGCCAGATACGCAGTATTTT
CDR3aa: CASTPLAGPDTQYF

d_gene: NA
v_gene: TRBV7-3
abundance: few
j_gene: TRBJ1-2
CDR3nt: TGTGCCAGCAGTCCCGACAGGTCTAACTATGGCTACACCTTC
CDR3aa: CASSPDRSNYGYTF

d_gene: NA
v_gene: TRBV6-7
abundance: NA
j_gene: TRBJ2-7
CDR3nt: TGTGCCAGCAGTTCTTCCAGATGCCTCTCCTACGAGCAGTACTTC
CDR3aa: CASSSSRCLSYEQYF

d_gene: NA
v_gene: TRBV11-2
abundance: NA
j_gene: TRBJ2-1
CDR3nt: TGTGCCAGCAGCCCAGGGGTAGGCGTGGAGAATGAGCAGTTCTTC
CDR3aa: CASSPGVGVENEQFF

d_gene: NA
v_gene: TRBV5-4
abundance: NA
j_gene: TRBJ2-5
CDR3nt: TGTGCCAGCAGCCATCAAGAGACCCAGTACTTC
CDR3aa: CASSHQETQYF

d_gene: NA
v_gene: TRBV2
abundance: NA
j_gene: TRBJ2-5
CDR3nt: TGTGCCAGCGGCGAGGCGTTGTACCAAGAGACCCAGTACTTC
CDR3aa: CASGEALYQETQYF

d_gene: TRBD2
v_gene: TRBV9
abundance: NA
j_gene: TRBJ2-1
CDR3nt: TGTGCCAGCAGCGTAGTGGGTAGGACGGGGGGGCAAAATGAGCAGTTCTTC
CDR3aa: CASSVVGRTGGQNEQFF

d_gene: NA
v_gene: TRBV5-6
abundance: NA
j_gene: TRBJ2-7
CDR3nt: TGTGCCAGCAGCTCCCTATTTGGGGACTCAGGCGAGCAGTACTTC
CDR3aa: CASSSLFGDSGEQYF

d_gene: NA
v_gene: TRBV2
abundance: NA
j_gene: TRBJ1-5
CDR3nt: TGTGCCAGCAGTGACAGGACAGACAATCAGCCCCAGCATTTT
CDR3aa: CASSDRTDNQPQHF

d_gene: NA
v_gene: TRBV18
abundance: NA
j_gene: TRBJ2-3
CDR3nt: TGTGCCAGCTCACCATACCTCGGGGGCACAGATACGCAGTATTTT
CDR3aa: CASSPYLGGTDTQYF

d_gene: NA
v_gene: TRBV5-1
abundance: NA
j_gene: TRBJ2-5
CDR3nt: TGCGCCAGCAGCCAGGGCAAAGAGACCCAGTACTTC
CDR3aa: CASSQGKETQYF

d_gene: NA
v_gene: TRBV21-1
abundance: NA
j_gene: TRBJ1-2
CDR3nt: TGTGCCAGCAGCAAAATCCGGGACACAAATAACTATGGCTACACCTTC
CDR3aa: CASSKIRDTNNYGYTF

d_gene: NA
v_gene: TRBV20-1
abundance: NA
j_gene: TRBJ2-2
CDR3nt: TGCAGTGCTAGATTCGTCGGGGAGCTGTTTTTT
CDR3aa: CSARFVGELFF

d_gene: NA
v_gene: TRBV7-2
abundance: NA
j_gene: TRBJ2-7
CDR3nt: TGTGCCAGCAGCCCGCAGGGGACCAACTACGAGCAGTACTTC
CDR3aa: CASSPQGTNYEQYF

d_gene: TRBD2
v_gene: TRBV7-9
abundance: NA
j_gene: TRBJ2-7
CDR3nt: TGTGCCAGCAGCGCACCTAGCGGTGGTTCCTACGAGCAGTACTTC
CDR3aa: CASSAPSGGSYEQYF

d_gene: NA
v_gene: TRBV7-2
abundance: NA
j_gene: TRBJ2-2
CDR3nt: TGTGCCAGCAGCTTAGTCCAGAACACCGGGGAGCTGTTTTTT
CDR3aa: CASSLVQNTGELFF

d_gene: NA
v_gene: TRBV6-6
abundance: NA
j_gene: TRBJ2-7
CDR3nt: TGTGCCAGCAGTTACAACCCCTCACTAGGTTACGAGCAGTACTTC
CDR3aa: CASSYNPSLGYEQYF

d_gene: NA
v_gene: TRBV7-6
abundance: NA
j_gene: TRBJ2-5
CDR3nt: TGTGCCAGCAGCCCAGTGAACAGAGAGACCCAGTACTTC
CDR3aa: CASSPVNRETQYF

d_gene: NA
v_gene: TRBV9
abundance: once
j_gene: TRBJ2-3
CDR3nt: TGTGCCAGCAGCCCCTTATTACAGGGCGGCGCAGATACGCAGTATTTT
CDR3aa: CASSPLLQGGADTQYF

d_gene: NA
v_gene: TRBV6-1
abundance: NA
j_gene: TRBJ2-1
CDR3nt: TGTGCCAGCACCCCTCTCCAGGGAAAATACAATGAGCAGTTCTTC
CDR3aa: CASTPLQGKYNEQFF

d_gene: NA
v_gene: TRBV19
abundance: NA
j_gene: TRBJ2-6
CDR3nt: TGTGCCAGTAGTATAGATCTATCGGGGACTTTGAGCTCTGGGGCCAACGTCCTGACTTTC
CDR3aa: CASSIDLSGTLSSGANVLTF

d_gene: NA
v_gene: TRBV5-1
abundance: NA
j_gene: TRBJ1-2
CDR3nt: TGCGCCAGCAGTCTTACTCCAGGGGAAGGCTATGGCTACACCTTC
CDR3aa: CASSLTPGEGYGYTF

d_gene: TRBD2
v_gene: TRBV7-8
abundance: NA
j_gene: TRBJ2-4
CDR3nt: TGTGCCAGCAGCCCGGGACTACCGTTTGGGGCCAAAAACATTCAGTACTTC
CDR3aa: CASSPGLPFGAKNIQYF

d_gene: NA
v_gene: TRBV7-9
abundance: NA
j_gene: TRBJ1-2
CDR3nt: TGTGCCAGCAGCTTAACACAGAACTATGGCTACACCTTC
CDR3aa: CASSLTQNYGYTF

d_gene: NA
v_gene: TRBV19
abundance: once
j_gene: TRBJ2-7
CDR3nt: TGTGCCAGTGGGGCCGCGCAATTCCACGAGCAGTACTTC
CDR3aa: CASGAAQFHEQYF

d_gene: NA
v_gene: TRBV29-1
abundance: NA
j_gene: TRBJ1-1
CDR3nt: TGCAGCGCCTTAACAGAGAACACTGAAGCTTTCTTT
CDR3aa: CSALTENTEAFF

d_gene: NA
v_gene: TRBV6-5
abundance: few
j_gene: TRBJ1-2
CDR3nt: TGTGCCAGCCGTCAGGGCCCCTATGGCTACACCTTC
CDR3aa: CASRQGPYGYTF

d_gene: NA
v_gene: TRBV27
abundance: NA
j_gene: TRBJ2-6
CDR3nt: TGTGCCAGCAGGTCCGGCTCTGGGGCCAACGTCCTGACTTTC
CDR3aa: CASRSGSGANVLTF

d_gene: TRBD2
v_gene: TRBV6-1
abundance: NA
j_gene: TRBJ2-2
CDR3nt: TGTGCCAGCAGTGAAGGGACTAGCGGACGGACCGGGGAGCTGTTTTTT
CDR3aa: CASSEGTSGRTGELFF

d_gene: NA
v_gene: TRBV2
abundance: NA
j_gene: TRBJ2-2
CDR3nt: TGTGCCAGCAGAGGCCAGGGGCGGGTTCCCGGGGAGCTGTTTTTT
CDR3aa: CASRGQGRVPGELFF

d_gene: TRBD2
v_gene: TRBV5-4
abundance: NA
j_gene: TRBJ2-7
CDR3nt: TGTGCCAGCAGCCGTCGACTAGCGGGAGTAAGAACGGCCTACGAGCAGTACTTC
CDR3aa: CASSRRLAGVRTAYEQYF

d_gene: TRBD2
v_gene: TRBV27
abundance: NA
j_gene: TRBJ2-1
CDR3nt: TGTGCCAGCAGTGCGTACTCTGGCGGGGGACCTTACAATGAGCAGTTCTTC
CDR3aa: CASSAYSGGGPYNEQFF

d_gene: TRBD2
v_gene: TRBV7-6
abundance: once
j_gene: TRBJ2-5
CDR3nt: TGTGCCAGCAGCCAGCGACTAGCGGAACTACAAGAGACCCAGTACTTC
CDR3aa: CASSQRLAELQETQYF

d_gene: NA
v_gene: TRBV4-1
abundance: NA
j_gene: TRBJ1-5
CDR3nt: TGCGCCAGCAGCCAAGTCCGGGGACAGCCCCAGCATTTT
CDR3aa: CASSQVRGQPQHF

d_gene: NA
v_gene: TRBV29-1
abundance: few
j_gene: TRBJ1-3
CDR3nt: TGCAGCGTTGTAGGGAGTTCTGGAAACACCATATATTTT
CDR3aa: CSVVGSSGNTIYF

d_gene: TRBD1
v_gene: TRBV7-6
abundance: few
j_gene: TRBJ2-7
CDR3nt: TGTGCCAGCAGCTTTTTACAGGGGAACTACGAGCAGTACTTC
CDR3aa: CASSFLQGNYEQYF

d_gene: NA
v_gene: TRBV6-4
abundance: few
j_gene: TRBJ1-2
CDR3nt: TGTGCCAGCAGTCGAGACAGAAGTTATGGCTACACCTTC
CDR3aa: CASSRDRSYGYTF

d_gene: NA
v_gene: TRBV25-1
abundance: NA
j_gene: TRBJ1-5
CDR3nt: TGTGCCAGCAGTGAACACAGGCTCAATCAGCCCCAGCATTTT
CDR3aa: CASSEHRLNQPQHF

d_gene: TRBD1
v_gene: TRBV5-4
abundance: few
j_gene: TRBJ2-7
CDR3nt: TGTGCCAGCAGCTTGCCCGGACAGGGGGCCGGCGAGCAGTACTTC
CDR3aa: CASSLPGQGAGEQYF

d_gene: NA
v_gene: TRBV19
abundance: NA
j_gene: TRBJ2-7
CDR3nt: TGTGCCAGTAGTGGAGCCACCTTCGGGGAGCAGTACTTC
CDR3aa: CASSGATFGEQYF

d_gene: TRBD1
v_gene: TRBV6-5
abundance: NA
j_gene: TRBJ2-5
CDR3nt: TGTGCCAGCAGTCCCAGGGGGCGCGGGTGGACCCAGTACTTC
CDR3aa: CASSPRGRGWTQYF

d_gene: NA
v_gene: TRBV27
abundance: NA
j_gene: TRBJ2-5
CDR3nt: TGTGCCAGTAAGTCACTAGGAGAAGAGACCCAGTACTTC
CDR3aa: CASKSLGEETQYF

d_gene: TRBD1
v_gene: TRBV29-1
abundance: NA
j_gene: TRBJ1-2
CDR3nt: TGCAGCGTAACTCCGGGACAGGGATATGGCTACACCTTC
CDR3aa: CSVTPGQGYGYTF

d_gene: TRBD2
v_gene: TRBV6-5
abundance: NA
j_gene: TRBJ2-5
CDR3nt: TGTGCCAGCAGTGGGACTAGCGGGGTCGGGGAGACCCAGTACTTC
CDR3aa: CASSGTSGVGETQYF

d_gene: NA
v_gene: TRBV19
abundance: NA
j_gene: TRBJ1-5
CDR3nt: TGTGCCAGTAGTATCTCCCAGGGGACGAATCAGCCCCAGCATTTT
CDR3aa: CASSISQGTNQPQHF

d_gene: TRBD2
v_gene: TRBV5-1
abundance: NA
j_gene: TRBJ2-1
CDR3nt: TGCGCCAGCAGTTCAGCGGGAGGAAACTACAATGAGCAGTTCTTC
CDR3aa: CASSSAGGNYNEQFF

d_gene: TRBD2
v_gene: TRBV7-6
abundance: NA
j_gene: TRBJ2-7
CDR3nt: TGTGCCAGCAGCTTAGGGATTAGCGGGAGTTTGACGGATCACGAGCAGTACTTC
CDR3aa: CASSLGISGSLTDHEQYF

d_gene: TRBD1
v_gene: TRBV6-5
abundance: NA
j_gene: TRBJ2-2
CDR3nt: TGTGCCAGCGGTTACAGGGGCGGGGAGCTGTTTTTT
CDR3aa: CASGYRGGELFF

d_gene: NA
v_gene: TRBV7-8
abundance: few
j_gene: TRBJ2-5
CDR3nt: TGTGCCAGCACCCCTCGTCAGGTGGAGACCCAGTACTTC
CDR3aa: CASTPRQVETQYF